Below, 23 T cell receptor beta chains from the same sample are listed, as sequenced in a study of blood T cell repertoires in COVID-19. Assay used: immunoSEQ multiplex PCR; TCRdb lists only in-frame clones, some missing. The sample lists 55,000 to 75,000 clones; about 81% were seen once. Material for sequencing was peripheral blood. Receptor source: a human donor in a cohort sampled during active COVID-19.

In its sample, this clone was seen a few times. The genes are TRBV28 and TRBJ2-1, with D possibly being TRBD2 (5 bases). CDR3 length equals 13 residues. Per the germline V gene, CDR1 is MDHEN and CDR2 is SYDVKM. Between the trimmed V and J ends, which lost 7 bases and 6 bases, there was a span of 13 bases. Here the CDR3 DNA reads TGTGCCAGCACCACCGGGGTTGGCAATGAGCAGTTCTTC. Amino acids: CASTTGVGNEQFF.

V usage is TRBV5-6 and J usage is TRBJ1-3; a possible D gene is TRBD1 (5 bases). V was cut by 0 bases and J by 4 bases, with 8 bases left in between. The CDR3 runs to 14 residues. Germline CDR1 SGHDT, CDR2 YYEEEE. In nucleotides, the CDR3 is TGTGCCAGCAGCTTGGACAGGCGGGGAAACACCATATATTTT. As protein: CASSLDRRGNTIYF. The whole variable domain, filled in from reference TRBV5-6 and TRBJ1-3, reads DAGVTQSPTHLIKTRGQQVTLRCSPKSGHDTVSWYQQALGQGPQFIFQYYEEEERQRGNFPDRFSGHQFPNYSSELNVNALLLGDSALYLCASSLDRRGNTIYFGEGSWLTVV.

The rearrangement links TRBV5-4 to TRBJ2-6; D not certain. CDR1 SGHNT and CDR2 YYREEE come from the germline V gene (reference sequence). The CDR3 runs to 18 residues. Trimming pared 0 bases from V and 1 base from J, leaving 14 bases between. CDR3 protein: CASSLGPTIGSGANVLTF. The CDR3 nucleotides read TGTGCCAGCAGCTTGGGGCCAACTATTGGGTCTGGGGCCAACGTCCTGACTTTC.

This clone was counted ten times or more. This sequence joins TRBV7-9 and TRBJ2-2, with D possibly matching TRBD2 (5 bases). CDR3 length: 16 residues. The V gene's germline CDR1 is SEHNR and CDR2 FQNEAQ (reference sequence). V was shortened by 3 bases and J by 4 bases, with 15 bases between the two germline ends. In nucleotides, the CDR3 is TGTGCCAGCAGCTTTTCCTCGGGGTTCATCACCGGGGAGCTGTTTTTT. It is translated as CASSFSSGFITGELFF.

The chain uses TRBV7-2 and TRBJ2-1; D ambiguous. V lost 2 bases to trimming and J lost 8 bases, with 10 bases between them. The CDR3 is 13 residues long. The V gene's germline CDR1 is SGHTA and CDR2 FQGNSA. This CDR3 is CASSLLSVDEQFF. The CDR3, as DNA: TGTGCCAGCAGCTTACTGAGTGTGGATGAGCAGTTCTTC.

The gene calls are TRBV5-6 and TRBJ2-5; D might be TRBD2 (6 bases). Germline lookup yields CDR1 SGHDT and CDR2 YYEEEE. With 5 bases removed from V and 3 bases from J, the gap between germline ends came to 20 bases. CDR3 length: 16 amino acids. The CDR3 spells CASRPLRLAQKETQYF. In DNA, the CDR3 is TGTGCCAGCAGACCCTTGAGGCTAGCGCAAAAAGAGACCCAGTACTTC.

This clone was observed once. The CDR3 region is CATSDPRSSSGANVLTF. CDR3 in DNA: TGTGCCACCAGTGATCCACGGAGTAGCTCTGGGGCCAACGTCCTGACTTTC. V usage is TRBV24-1 and J usage is TRBJ2-6; D is ambiguous. V lost 3 bases and J 0 bases, leaving 11 bases between the germline ends. The CDR3 contains 17 residues. Germline-derived CDR1 and CDR2 are KGHDR and SFDVKD.

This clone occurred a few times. Written as DNA, the CDR3 is TGCGCCAGCAGCTTGGAAGGAGGGAAAGTGGGAGAGCAGTACTTC. Residues: CASSLEGGKVGEQYF. The chain is built from TRBV5-1 and TRBJ2-7; D might be TRBD2 (6 bases). There are 15 residues in the CDR3. The V gene lost 0 bases and the J gene lost 7 bases, with 17 bases spanning the gap. Germline lookup yields CDR1 SGHRS and CDR2 YFSETQ.

CDR3 sequence: CATSRQLAVPYNEQFF. Here the CDR3 DNA reads TGTGCCACCAGCAGACAACTAGCGGTTCCCTACAATGAGCAGTTCTTC. The chain combines TRBV15 with TRBJ2-1, with TRBD2 identical over 8 bases. The length of the CDR3 is 16 residues. V gave up 2 bases and J gave up 2 bases; unmatched junction bases: 5. Germline CDR1 and CDR2: LNHNV and YYDKDF (reference sequence).

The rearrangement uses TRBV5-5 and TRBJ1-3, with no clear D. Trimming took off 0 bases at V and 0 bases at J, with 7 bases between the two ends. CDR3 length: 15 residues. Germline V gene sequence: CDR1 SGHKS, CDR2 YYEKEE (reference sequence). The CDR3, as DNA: TGTGCCAGCAGCTTGGATGCGGACTCTGGAAACACCATATATTTT. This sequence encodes CASSLDADSGNTIYF.

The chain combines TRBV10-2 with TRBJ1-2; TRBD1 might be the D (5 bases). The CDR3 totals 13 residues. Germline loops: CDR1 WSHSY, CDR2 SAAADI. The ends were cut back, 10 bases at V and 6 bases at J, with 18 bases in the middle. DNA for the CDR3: TGCGCCACCGCTAGCGCGGGGGGAAATGGCTACACCTTC. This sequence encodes CATASAGGNGYTF.

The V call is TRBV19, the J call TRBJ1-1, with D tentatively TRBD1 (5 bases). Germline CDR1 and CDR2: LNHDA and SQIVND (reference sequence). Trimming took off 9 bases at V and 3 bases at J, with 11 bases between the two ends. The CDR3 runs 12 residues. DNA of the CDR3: TGTGCCAGGCAGACAGCCCACACTGAAGCTTTCTTT. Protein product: CARQTAHTEAFF.

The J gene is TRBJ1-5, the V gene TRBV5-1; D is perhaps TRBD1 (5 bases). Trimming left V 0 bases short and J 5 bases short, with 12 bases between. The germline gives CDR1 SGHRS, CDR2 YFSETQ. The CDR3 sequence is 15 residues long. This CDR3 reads CASSLGQGVDQPQHF. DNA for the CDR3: TGCGCCAGCAGCTTGGGGCAGGGTGTTGATCAGCCCCAGCATTTT. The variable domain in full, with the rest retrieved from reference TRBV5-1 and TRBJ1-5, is KAGVTQTPRYLIKTRGQQVTLSCSPISGHRSVSWYQQTPGQGLQFLFEYFSETQRNKGNFPGRFSGRQFSNSRSEMNVSTLELGDSALYLCASSLGQGVDQPQHFGDGTRLSIL.

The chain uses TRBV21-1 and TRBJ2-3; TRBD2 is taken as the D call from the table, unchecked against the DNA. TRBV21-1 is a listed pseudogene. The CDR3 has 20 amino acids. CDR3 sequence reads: CASSKEVGTSGRAKPDTQYF. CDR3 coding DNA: TGTGCCAGCAGCAAAGAGGTTGGGACTAGCGGGAGGGCCAAGCCAGATACGCAGTATTTT.

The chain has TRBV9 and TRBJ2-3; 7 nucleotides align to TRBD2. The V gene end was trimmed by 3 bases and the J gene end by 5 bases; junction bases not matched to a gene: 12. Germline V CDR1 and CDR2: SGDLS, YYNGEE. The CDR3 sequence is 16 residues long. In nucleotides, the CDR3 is TGTGCCAGCAGCGGCCTAGCTGGGACTACGGTAGATACGCAGTATTTT. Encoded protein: CASSGLAGTTVDTQYF.

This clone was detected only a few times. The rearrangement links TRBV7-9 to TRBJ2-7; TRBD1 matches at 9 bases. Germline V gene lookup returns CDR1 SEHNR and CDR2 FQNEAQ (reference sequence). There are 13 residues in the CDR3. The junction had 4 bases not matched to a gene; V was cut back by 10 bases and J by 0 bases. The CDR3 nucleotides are TGTGCCACTGGGACAGGGCCCTCCTACGAGCAGTACTTC. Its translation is CATGTGPSYEQYF. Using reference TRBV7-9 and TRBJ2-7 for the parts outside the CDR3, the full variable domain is DTGVSQNPRHKITKRGQNVTFRCDPISEHNRLYWYRQTLGQGPEFLTYFQNEAQLEKSRLLSDRFSAERPKGSFSTLEIQRTEQGDSAMYLCATGTGPSYEQYFGPGTRLTVT.

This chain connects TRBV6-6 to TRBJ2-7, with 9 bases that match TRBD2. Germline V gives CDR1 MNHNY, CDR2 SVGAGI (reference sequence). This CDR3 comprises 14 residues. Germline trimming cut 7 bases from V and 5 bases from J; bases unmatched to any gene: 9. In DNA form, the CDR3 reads TGTGCCAGCAAACGGCGGGAGGGCCTGAACGAGCAGTACTTC. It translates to CASKRREGLNEQYF.

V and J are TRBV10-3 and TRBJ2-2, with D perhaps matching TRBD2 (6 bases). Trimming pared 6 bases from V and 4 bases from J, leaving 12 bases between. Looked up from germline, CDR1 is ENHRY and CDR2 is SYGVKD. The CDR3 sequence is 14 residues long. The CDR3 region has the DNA TGTGCCATCAGGGCCGAGGAGGGCACCGGGGAGCTGTTTTTT. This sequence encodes CAIRAEEGTGELFF.

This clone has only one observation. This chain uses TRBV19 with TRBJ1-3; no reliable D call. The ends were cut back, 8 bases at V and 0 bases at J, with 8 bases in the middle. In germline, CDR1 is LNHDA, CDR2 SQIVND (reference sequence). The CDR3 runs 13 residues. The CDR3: CASRGYSGNTIYF. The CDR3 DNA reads TGTGCCAGTCGGGGATACTCTGGAAACACCATATATTTT.

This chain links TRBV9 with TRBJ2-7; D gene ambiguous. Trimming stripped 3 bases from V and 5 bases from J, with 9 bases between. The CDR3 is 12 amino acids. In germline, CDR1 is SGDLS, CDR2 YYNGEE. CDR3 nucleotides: TGTGCCAGCAGCGGAGATCTGCACGAGCAGTACTTC. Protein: CASSGDLHEQYF. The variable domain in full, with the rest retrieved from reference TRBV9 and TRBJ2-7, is DSGVTQTPKHLITATGQRVTLRCSPRSGDLSVYWYQQSLDQGLQFLIQYYNGEERAKGNILERFSAQQFPDLHSELNLSSLELGDSALYFCASSGDLHEQYFGPGTRLTVT.

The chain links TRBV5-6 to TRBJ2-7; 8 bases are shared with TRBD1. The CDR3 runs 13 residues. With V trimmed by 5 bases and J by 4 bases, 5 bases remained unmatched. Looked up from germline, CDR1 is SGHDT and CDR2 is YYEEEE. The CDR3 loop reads CASRSGTGYEQYF. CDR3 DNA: TGTGCCAGCAGGTCCGGGACAGGATACGAGCAGTACTTC.

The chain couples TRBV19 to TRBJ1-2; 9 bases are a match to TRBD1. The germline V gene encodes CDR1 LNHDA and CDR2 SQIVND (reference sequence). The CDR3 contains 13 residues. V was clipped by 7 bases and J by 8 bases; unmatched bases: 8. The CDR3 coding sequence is TGTGCCAGTACCACACAGGGGGCGGAAGGCTACACCTTC. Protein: CASTTQGAEGYTF.

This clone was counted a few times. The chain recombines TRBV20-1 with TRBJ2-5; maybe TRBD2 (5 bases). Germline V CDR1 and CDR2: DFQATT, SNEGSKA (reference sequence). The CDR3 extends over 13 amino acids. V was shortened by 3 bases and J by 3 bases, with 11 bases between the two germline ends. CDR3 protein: CSASPPGEETQYF. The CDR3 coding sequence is TGCAGTGCTAGTCCTCCCGGGGAAGAGACCCAGTACTTC.